This T cell receptor beta chain was obtained from a study of T cell responses to AZD1222 COVID-19 vaccine. In the case of this clone: Its antigen remains unknown.

General observations from the study: Close to half of spike-specific TCRs reportedly recognize unmutated variant regions. The donor cohort was predominantly white British with a female majority, and clonal diversity may have been underestimated. Two AZD1222 administrations were followed by greater Spike-specific TCR breadth and depth. Baseline seropositivity occurred in only six AZD1222 recipients.

Using immunoSEQ multiplex PCR, the repertoire was profiled, and TCRdb retains in-frame clones only, with some absent. The sample records roughly 140,000 clones, around 88% being singletons. CDR1 and CDR2 from the germline V gene are LNHDA and SQIVND (reference sequence). The ends lost 5 bases at V and 6 bases at J; junction bases unmatched: 5. This CDR3 is 14 amino acids long. The rearrangement joins TRBV19 to TRBJ2-3, with 10 bases that match TRBD1. The sample consisted of peripheral blood, taken on day 0 of AZD1222 vaccination. The receptor was derived from an adult in good health. CDR3 in DNA: TGTGCCAGTAGTCCGACAGGGGGCTTGGATACGCAGTATTTT. Protein: CASSPTGGLDTQYF.